The 26 T cell receptor beta chains below all came from one sample that was sequenced in a study of blood T cell repertoires in COVID-19. The data were produced by immunoSEQ multiplex PCR, yet TCRdb's version contains in-frame clones alone and is incomplete. The top ten hold over 8.5% of the sample, which has 140,000 or so clones, 80% to 90% seen once. Sequenced: peripheral blood. These receptors all come from a woman between 50 and 59 years old with active or convalescent COVID-19.

The J gene is TRBJ1-2, the V gene TRBV18, with D unclear. With 2 bases removed from V and 6 bases from J, the gap between germline ends came to 16 bases. Germline loops: CDR1 KGHSH, CDR2 LQKENI. The CDR3 sequence is 15 residues long. CDR3 amino acids: CASSPWSGLMDGYTF. The CDR3 region has the DNA TGTGCCAGCTCACCATGGTCAGGATTAATGGATGGCTACACCTTC.

This chain connects TRBV28 to TRBJ2-7; a possible D gene is TRBD1 (6 bases). Germline CDR1 and CDR2: MDHEN and SYDVKM. The CDR3 extends over 15 amino acids. Trimming pared 5 bases from V and 3 bases from J, leaving 17 bases between. CDR3 sequence: CASSRNTGHVYEQYF. Written as DNA, the CDR3 is TGTGCCAGCAGTAGAAATACGGGACACGTCTACGAGCAGTACTTC.

The chain uses TRBV9 and TRBJ2-7; the match to TRBD2 covers 12 bases. Looked up from germline, CDR1 is SGDLS and CDR2 is YYNGEE. V lost 4 bases and J lost 0; bases outside the gene matches: 2. The CDR3 is made up of 15 amino acids. The CDR3 DNA sequence: TGTGCCAGCAGCACGACTAGCGGGAGCTCCTACGAGCAGTACTTC. Its translation: CASSTTSGSSYEQYF.

The genes are TRBV5-1 and TRBJ1-2, with 9 nucleotides matching TRBD1. The CDR3 is 14 residues long. Losses at the gene ends were 4 bases for V and 3 bases for J; bases not matched to a gene: 4. Germline lookup yields CDR1 SGHRS and CDR2 YFSETQ. CDR3 amino acids: CASSTRTGDYGYTF. For the CDR3, the DNA is TGCGCCAGCAGCACCCGGACAGGGGACTATGGCTACACCTTC.

The V call is TRBV27, the J call TRBJ2-1, with 10 bases fitting TRBD2. CDR1 and CDR2 from the germline V gene are MNHEY and SMNVEV (reference sequence). V was clipped by 6 bases and J by 6 bases; unmatched bases: 8. There are 15 residues in the CDR3. CDR3 bases: TGTGCCAGCAGCTTACTGAGCGGGGGGGCCAATGAGCAGTTCTTC. Translating gives CASSLLSGGANEQFF.

The chain carries TRBV12-3 or TRBV12-4 and TRBJ1-2, with TRBD1 as a possible D gene (6 bases). V dropped 8 bases and J dropped 4 bases, with 14 bases sitting between them. The CDR3 has 13 amino acids. CDR3 residues: CASRNRASYGYTF. The DNA of the CDR3 is TGTGCCAGCCGCAACAGGGCCTCCTATGGCTACACCTTC.

This clone was observed once. The J gene is TRBJ1-2, the V gene TRBV27, with TRBD1 identical over 8 bases. The CDR3 is 14 amino acids. CDR1 and CDR2 (germline): MNHEY, SMNVEV (reference sequence). V gave up 5 bases and J gave up 4 bases; unmatched junction bases: 6. The CDR3 loop reads CASSLQGGVYGYTF. In DNA, the CDR3 is TGTGCCAGCAGTCTACAGGGGGGGGTCTATGGCTACACCTTC.

The chain links TRBV6-5 to TRBJ2-7; tentative D call: TRBD1 (6 bases). Between the trimmed V and J ends, which lost 6 bases and 1 base, there was a span of 16 bases. This CDR3 has 15 residues. Germline V gene lookup returns CDR1 MNHEY and CDR2 SVGAGI. The CDR3 reads CASSRRTATSYEQYF. CDR3 DNA: TGTGCCAGCAGCCGAAGGACAGCCACTTCCTACGAGCAGTACTTC.

The CDR3 sequence: CASSLWHTIASNSPLHF. The CDR3 coding sequence is TGTGCCAGCAGCTTATGGCACACAATAGCCTCTAATTCACCCCTCCACTTT. V usage is TRBV7-2 and J usage is TRBJ1-6; no clear D. Trimming shortened V by 2 bases and J by 6 bases, and 17 bases separated the two germline ends. This CDR3 is built from 17 residues. The V gene's germline CDR1 is SGHTA and CDR2 FQGNSA. Combining the CDR3 with reference TRBV7-2 and TRBJ1-6 gives the whole variable domain GAGVSQSPSNKVTEKGKDVELRCDPISGHTALYWYRQSLGQGLEFLIYFQGNSAPDKSGLPSDRFSAERTGGSVSTLTIQRTQQEDSAVYLCASSLWHTIASNSPLHFGNGTRLTVT.

The rearrangement links TRBV4-3 to TRBJ2-1; D is undetermined. Looked up from germline, CDR1 is LGHNA and CDR2 is YSLEER. The CDR3 sequence is 15 residues long. With 2 bases removed from V and 3 bases from J, the gap between germline ends came to 11 bases. CDR3 region: CASSQLKSGYNEQFF. CDR3 nucleotide sequence: TGCGCCAGCAGCCAACTCAAGAGTGGCTACAATGAGCAGTTCTTC.

The CDR3 coding sequence is TGTGCCAGCAGCGTTAGCCTGAACACTGAAGCTTTCTTT. Translation gives CASSVSLNTEAFF. The chain couples TRBV5-6 to TRBJ1-1; D not certain. Germline loops: CDR1 SGHDT, CDR2 YYEEEE. V dropped 4 bases and J dropped 0 bases, with 7 bases sitting between them. The CDR3 is 13 amino acids.

The chain couples TRBV24-1 to TRBJ1-1; 9 positions agree with TRBD1. The CDR3 covers 13 residues. CDR1 is KGHDR, CDR2 SFDVKD, per germline. Trimming removed 5 bases from V and 7 bases from J; junction bases left unmatched: 4. CDR3 loop: CATSVGTGSEAFF. DNA of the CDR3: TGTGCCACCAGTGTGGGGACAGGGAGTGAAGCTTTCTTT.

This clone came up a few times. The chain couples TRBV27 to TRBJ1-5; a weak D match, TRBD1 (5 bases). The CDR3 is 16 amino acids. The V end was cut by 3 bases, the J end by 0 bases, with 12 bases between. Germline V gene sequence: CDR1 MNHEY, CDR2 SMNVEV (reference sequence). The CDR3 reads CASSLGGAHSNQPQHF. DNA of the CDR3: TGTGCCAGCAGTTTGGGGGGAGCCCATAGCAATCAGCCCCAGCATTTT.

The V gene is TRBV29-1, the J gene TRBJ2-1; TRBD2 matches 14 bases. This CDR3 is built from 14 residues. CDR1 and CDR2 (germline): SQVTM, ANQGSEA. With V trimmed by 8 bases and J by 7 bases, 7 bases remained unmatched. The CDR3 sequence: CSQGLAGALNEQFF. CDR3 DNA: TGCAGCCAGGGACTAGCGGGAGCTCTGAATGAGCAGTTCTTC.

The chain couples TRBV10-2 to TRBJ1-1, with D possibly TRBD1 on 6 matching bases. V lost 5 bases and J 0 bases, leaving 31 bases between the germline ends. In germline, CDR1 is WSHSY, CDR2 SAAADI. The CDR3 is made up of 21 amino acids. CDR3 amino acids: CASSPRDKGHMGKGLNTEAFF. The DNA for the CDR3 is TGCGCCAGCAGTCCCCGGGACAAGGGGCACATGGGAAAGGGCTTGAACACTGAAGCTTTCTTT.

V and J are TRBV29-1 and TRBJ2-1; D is perhaps TRBD2 (5 bases). Germline CDR1 SQVTM, CDR2 ANQGSEA. V was shortened by 4 bases and J by 4 bases, with 14 bases between the two germline ends. This CDR3 has 14 residues. In nucleotides, the CDR3 is TGCAGCGTTGTAACTACCTGGGAGTACAATGAGCAGTTCTTC. Translating gives CSVVTTWEYNEQFF.

This clone appeared once. CDR3 amino acids: CASIPAGPSNQPQHF. CDR3 sequence (DNA): TGTGCCAGTATCCCCGCAGGGCCCAGCAATCAGCCCCAGCATTTT. The chain carries TRBV19 and TRBJ1-5; D might be TRBD1 (5 bases). Deletions cut 7 bases from V and 1 base from J, with 14 bases between. CDR1 and CDR2 from the germline V gene are LNHDA and SQIVND (reference sequence). The CDR3 is 15 residues long. The full variable domain, rest sourced from reference TRBV19 and TRBJ1-5, is DGGITQSPKYLFRKEGQNVTLSCEQNLNHDAMYWYRQDPGQGLRLIYYSQIVNDFQKGDIAEGYSVSREKKESFPLTVTSAQKNPTAFYLCASIPAGPSNQPQHFGDGTRLSIL.

The rearrangement joins TRBV19 to TRBJ2-3; D is ambiguous. Germline CDR1 reads LNHDA; CDR2 reads SQIVND (reference sequence). V gave up 7 bases and J gave up 5 bases, with 19 bases separating them. This CDR3 has 15 amino acids. The CDR3 bases are TGTGCCAGTACCCCCTCTCCCGGGTCTGGAGATACGCAGTATTTT. Translating it yields CASTPSPGSGDTQYF.

The chain links TRBV5-1 to TRBJ2-7, with TRBD1 matching 8 bases. The CDR3 totals 18 residues. Unmatched junction bases numbered 17, after V lost 6 bases and J lost 0 bases. Germline V gene data show CDR1 as SGHRS and CDR2 as YFSETQ. In DNA, the CDR3 is TGCGCCAGCAAAACGGCCCCTGGGGACAGGCCCTACTCCTACGAGCAGTACTTC. Encoded protein: CASKTAPGDRPYSYEQYF.

V and J are TRBV14 and TRBJ2-2, with 9 bases matching TRBD2. CDR3 length equals 15 residues. Germline loops: CDR1 SGHDN, CDR2 FVKESK. With 2 bases clipped from V and 5 bases from J, the junction kept 3 bases outside the gene matches. The CDR3 sequence is CASSQQLAGTGELFF. The CDR3 nucleotides are TGTGCCAGCAGCCAACAGCTAGCGGGAACCGGGGAGCTGTTTTTT. Combining the CDR3 with reference TRBV14 and TRBJ2-2 gives the whole variable domain EAGVTQFPSHSVIEKGQTVTLRCDPISGHDNLYWYRRVMGKEIKFLLHFVKESKQDESGMPNNRFLAERTGGTYSTLKVQPAELEDSGVYFCASSQQLAGTGELFFGEGSRLTVL.

The V and J genes are TRBV5-8 and TRBJ2-7; D is possibly TRBD1 (6 bases). Looked up from germline, CDR1 is SGHTS and CDR2 is YDEGEE. The CDR3 covers 16 residues. The V and J ends lost 5 bases and 0 bases respectively, with 18 bases between them. CDR3 loop: CASRRRWNRDSYEQYF. For the CDR3, the DNA is TGTGCCAGCAGGCGCCGGTGGAACAGGGACTCCTACGAGCAGTACTTC.

V is TRBV11-2 and J is TRBJ2-7; 8 bases line up with TRBD2. Trimming removed 5 bases from V and 0 bases from J; junction bases left unmatched: 6. The germline gives CDR1 SGHAT, CDR2 FQNNGV. The CDR3 length is 15 residues. The CDR3 DNA is TGTGCCAGCAGCCTTAGCGGGACCGGCTCCTACGAGCAGTACTTC. Protein product: CASSLSGTGSYEQYF. Full variable domain (missing parts from reference TRBV11-2 and TRBJ2-7): EAGVAQSPRYKIIEKRQSVAFWCNPISGHATLYWYQQILGQGPKLLIQFQNNGVVDDSQLPKDRFSAERLKGVDSTLKIQPAKLEDSAVYLCASSLSGTGSYEQYFGPGTRLTVT.

The J gene is TRBJ2-7, the V gene TRBV4-2; perhaps TRBD1 as D (5 bases). Germline CDR1 LGHNA, CDR2 YNFKEQ. The CDR3 covers 16 residues. The germline V and J ends were trimmed by 0 bases and 7 bases, with 19 bases remaining between them. The CDR3 protein is CASSQEMGQAVREQYF. The CDR3 DNA reads as TGTGCCAGCAGCCAAGAAATGGGGCAGGCGGTACGGGAGCAGTACTTC.

The rearrangement uses TRBV7-9 and TRBJ2-5; 8 nucleotides line up with TRBD2. V lost 6 bases to trimming and J lost 2 bases; unmatched junction nucleotides: 2. Per the germline V gene, CDR1 is SEHNR and CDR2 is FQNEAQ (reference sequence). The CDR3 extends over 13 amino acids. CDR3 nucleotides: TGTGCCAGCAGTCAGCGGGGGCAAGAGACCCAGTACTTC. This codes for CASSQRGQETQYF.

This chain connects TRBV3-1 (or the pseudogene TRBV3-2) to TRBJ1-1; the match to TRBD1 covers 7 bases. Germline loops: CDR1 LGHDT, CDR2 YNNKEL (reference sequence). The CDR3 is made up of 16 amino acids. J gave up 1 base and V 1 base, and 6 bases lay outside the gene matches. The CDR3 coding sequence is TGTGCCAGCAGCCAAGCTCTACAGGGGCCGAACACTGAAGCTTTCTTT. It is translated as CASSQALQGPNTEAFF.

This rearrangement joins TRBV7-9 to TRBJ1-1, with a weak D call TRBD1 (5 bases). With 2 bases removed from V and 7 bases from J, the gap between germline ends came to 11 bases. Germline loops: CDR1 SEHNR, CDR2 FQNEAQ (reference sequence). The CDR3 has 13 residues. CDR3 DNA sequence: TGTGCCAGCAGCTTAAGCTTGACAGATGAAGCTTTCTTT. Its translation: CASSLSLTDEAFF.